This T cell receptor beta chain is from a study of OX40 agonist ivuxolimab in advanced cancers. The CDR3 sequence is 15 residues long. Trimming left V 5 bases short and J 0 bases short, with 14 bases between. CDR1 and CDR2 (germline): SEHNR, FQNEAQ (reference sequence). Some clones are missing from TCRdb's copy, which holds only in-frame ones; the method was immunoSEQ multiplex PCR. Found here are 50,000 to 65,000 clones, approximately 83% of them singletons; the top ten hold around 5%. The sequence derives from an adult with an advanced solid tumor such as melanoma, head and neck, liver or kidney cancer. The rearrangement uses TRBV7-9 and TRBJ2-7, with D perhaps assigned TRBD1 or TRBD2 (5 bases each). The source was CD4+ or CD8+ T cells sorted from blood, collected in a trial of the OX40 agonist ivuxolimab. The CDR3 nucleotides are TGTGCCAGCAGCCCCGGGACGGGAAACTCCTACGAGCAGTACTTC. Encoded protein: CASSPGTGNSYEQYF.